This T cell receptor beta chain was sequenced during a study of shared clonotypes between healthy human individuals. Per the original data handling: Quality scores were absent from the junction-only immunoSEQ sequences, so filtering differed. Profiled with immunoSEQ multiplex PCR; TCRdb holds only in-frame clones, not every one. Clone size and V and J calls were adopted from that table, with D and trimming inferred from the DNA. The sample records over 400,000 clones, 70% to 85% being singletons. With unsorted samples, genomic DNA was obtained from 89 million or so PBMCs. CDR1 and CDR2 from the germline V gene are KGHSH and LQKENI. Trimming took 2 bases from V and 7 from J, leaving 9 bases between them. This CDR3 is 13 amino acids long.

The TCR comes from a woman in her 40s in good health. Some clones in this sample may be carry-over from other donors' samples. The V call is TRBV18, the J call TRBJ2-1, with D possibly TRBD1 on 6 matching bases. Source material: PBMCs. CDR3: CASSPTQGNEQFF. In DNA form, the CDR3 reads TGTGCCAGCTCACCAACACAGGGTAATGAGCAGTTCTTC.